What follows describes a single TCR beta chain. Antigen specificity is unknown. After removal of 1 base from V and 6 bases from J, the junction contained 7 bases not matched to a gene. Germline-derived CDR1 and CDR2 are SGHTA and FQGNSA. The CDR3 spans 15 residues. The PCR employed 60 Vbeta primers together with 13 Jbeta primers. TCRdb's table, derived via immunoSEQ multiplex PCR, lists solely in-frame clones and lacks some. The sample has roughly 110,000 clones, about 75% seen once. This record comes from a study of cytomegalovirus exposure and HLA in healthy donors. Notes on the study in general: Several of the most significant clusters were apparently associated with common viral pathogens in a later analysis. Data from an earlier analysis indicated that most TCR beta V segments were productive either about 87% or about 30% of the time.

Sequenced sample: PBMCs. The V call is TRBV7-2, the J call TRBJ2-7; 9 bases align to TRBD1. The clonotype comes from a male donor in good health and CMV-seropositive. The CDR3 reads CASSLGGQGLFEQYF. The CDR3 nucleotides read TGTGCCAGCAGCTTAGGGGGACAGGGTTTATTCGAGCAGTACTTC.